This T cell receptor beta chain derives from a study of T-cell reconstitution after alpha-beta-depleted transplantation in children. This clonotype was seen many times. Its antigen is not known. Study findings and constraints: By one year post-transplant, T-cell counts and diversity largely arose from T cells that were newly produced.

The germline V gene encodes CDR1 DFQATT and CDR2 SNEGSKA (reference sequence). V lost 0 bases and J lost 4; bases outside the gene matches: 13. The CDR3 loop spans 17 amino acids. Unique molecular identifiers were used to barcode this TCRbeta library. MiXCR was run by TCRdb on the PCR reads, yielding one entry per CDR3 protein. The sample lists about 460,000 distinct CDR3 sequences; roughly a tenth were seen once. Sample: PBMCs, taken before TCRalphabeta/CD19-depleted stem cell transplant. This chain joins TRBV20-1 and TRBJ1-2; 8 bases map to TRBD1. This TCR was recovered from a child younger than 10 with inherited bone marrow failure, due to receive a stem cell transplant. This CDR3 is CSAREFTRGRGRYGYTF. The CDR3 region has the DNA TGCAGTGCTAGAGAGTTCACCAGGGGGCGCGGGCGCTATGGCTACACCTTC.